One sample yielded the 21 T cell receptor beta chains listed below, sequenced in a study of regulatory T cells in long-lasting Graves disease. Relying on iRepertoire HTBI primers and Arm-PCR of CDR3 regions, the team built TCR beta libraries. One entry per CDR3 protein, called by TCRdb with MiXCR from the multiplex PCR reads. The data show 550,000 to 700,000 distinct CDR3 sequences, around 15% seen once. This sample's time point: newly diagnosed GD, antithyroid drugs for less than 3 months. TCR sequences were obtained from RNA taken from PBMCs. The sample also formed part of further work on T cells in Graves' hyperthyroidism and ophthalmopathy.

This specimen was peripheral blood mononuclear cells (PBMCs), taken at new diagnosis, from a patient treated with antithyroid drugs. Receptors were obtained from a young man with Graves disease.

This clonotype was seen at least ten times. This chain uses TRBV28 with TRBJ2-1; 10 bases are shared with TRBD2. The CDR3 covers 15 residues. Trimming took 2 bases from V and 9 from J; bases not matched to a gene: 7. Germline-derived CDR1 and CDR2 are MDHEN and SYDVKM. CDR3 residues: CASSLGLAVSGEQFF. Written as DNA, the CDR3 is TGTGCCAGCAGTTTAGGACTAGCGGTCTCGGGTGAGCAGTTCTTC.

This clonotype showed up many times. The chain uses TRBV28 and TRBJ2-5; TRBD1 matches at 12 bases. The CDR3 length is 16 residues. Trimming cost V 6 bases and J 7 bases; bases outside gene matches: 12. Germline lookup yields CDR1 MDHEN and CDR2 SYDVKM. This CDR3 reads CASSEIPGQGAGTQYF. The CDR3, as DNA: TGTGCCAGCAGCGAGATTCCGGGACAGGGGGCTGGGACCCAGTACTTC.

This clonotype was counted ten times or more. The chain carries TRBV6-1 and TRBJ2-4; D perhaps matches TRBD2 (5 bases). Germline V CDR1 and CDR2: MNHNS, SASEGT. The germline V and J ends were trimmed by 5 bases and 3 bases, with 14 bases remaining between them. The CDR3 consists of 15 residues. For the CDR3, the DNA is TGTGCCAGCAGTACAGACACTGGAGGCAAAAACATTCAGTACTTC. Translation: CASSTDTGGKNIQYF.

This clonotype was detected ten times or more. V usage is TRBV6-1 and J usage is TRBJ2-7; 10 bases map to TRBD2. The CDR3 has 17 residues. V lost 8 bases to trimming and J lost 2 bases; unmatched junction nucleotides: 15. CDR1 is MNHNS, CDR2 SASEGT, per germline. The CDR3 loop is CASARGWGTSETYEQYF. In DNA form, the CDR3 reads TGTGCCAGCGCCCGGGGGTGGGGGACTAGCGAAACCTACGAGCAGTACTTC.

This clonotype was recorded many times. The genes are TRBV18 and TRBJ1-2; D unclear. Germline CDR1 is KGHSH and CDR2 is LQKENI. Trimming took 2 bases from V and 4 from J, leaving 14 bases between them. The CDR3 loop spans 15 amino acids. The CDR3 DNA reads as TGTGCCAGCTCACCAGAGGCAGCGGCCGGCTATGGCTACACCTTC. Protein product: CASSPEAAAGYGYTF. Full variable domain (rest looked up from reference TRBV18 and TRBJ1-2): NAGVMQNPRHLVRRRGQEARLRCSPMKGHSHVYWYRQLPEEGLKFMVYLQKENIIDESGMPKERFSAEFPKEGPSILRIQQVVRGDSAAYFCASSPEAAAGYGYTFGSGTRLTVV.

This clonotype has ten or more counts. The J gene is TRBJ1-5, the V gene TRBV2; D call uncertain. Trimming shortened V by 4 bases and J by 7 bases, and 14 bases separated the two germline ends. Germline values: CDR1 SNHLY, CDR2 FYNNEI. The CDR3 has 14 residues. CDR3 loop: CASSGEEFAQPQHF. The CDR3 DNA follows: TGTGCCAGCAGTGGTGAGGAGTTTGCCCAGCCCCAGCATTTT.

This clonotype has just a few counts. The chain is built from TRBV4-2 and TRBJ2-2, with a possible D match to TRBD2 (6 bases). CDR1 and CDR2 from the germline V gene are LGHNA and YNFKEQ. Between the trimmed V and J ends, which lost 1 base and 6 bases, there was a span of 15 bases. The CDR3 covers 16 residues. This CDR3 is CASSQVGGGGPGELFF. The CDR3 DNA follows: TGTGCCAGCAGCCAAGTCGGGGGAGGTGGACCCGGGGAGCTGTTTTTT.

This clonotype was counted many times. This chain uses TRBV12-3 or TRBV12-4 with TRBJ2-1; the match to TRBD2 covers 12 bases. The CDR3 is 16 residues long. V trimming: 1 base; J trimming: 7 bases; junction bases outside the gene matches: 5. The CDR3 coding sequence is TGTGCCAGCAGTTTAGGACTAGCGGGAGTCGGAAATGAGCAGTTCTTC. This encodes CASSLGLAGVGNEQFF.

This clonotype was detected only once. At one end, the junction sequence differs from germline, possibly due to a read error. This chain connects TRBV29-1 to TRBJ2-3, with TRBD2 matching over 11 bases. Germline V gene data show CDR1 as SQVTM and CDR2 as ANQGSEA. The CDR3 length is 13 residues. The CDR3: CSVIAGGTDMQYF. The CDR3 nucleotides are TGCAGCGTGATAGCGGGAGGGACAGATATGCAGTATTTT.

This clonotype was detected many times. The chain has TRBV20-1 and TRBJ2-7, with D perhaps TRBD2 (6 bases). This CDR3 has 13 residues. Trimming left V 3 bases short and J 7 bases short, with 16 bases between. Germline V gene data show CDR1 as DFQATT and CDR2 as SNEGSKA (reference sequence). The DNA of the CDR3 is TGCAGTGCTAGGGAGTCTAGCGCTTCTGAGCAGTACTTC. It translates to CSARESSASEQYF.

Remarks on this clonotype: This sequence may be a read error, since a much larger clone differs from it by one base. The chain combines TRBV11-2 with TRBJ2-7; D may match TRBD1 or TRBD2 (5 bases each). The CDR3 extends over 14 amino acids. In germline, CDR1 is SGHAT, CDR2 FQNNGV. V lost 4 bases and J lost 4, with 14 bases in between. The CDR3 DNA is TGTGCCAGCAGCTCATCGGGACCATCATACGAGCAGTACTTC. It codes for CASSSSGPSYEQYF.

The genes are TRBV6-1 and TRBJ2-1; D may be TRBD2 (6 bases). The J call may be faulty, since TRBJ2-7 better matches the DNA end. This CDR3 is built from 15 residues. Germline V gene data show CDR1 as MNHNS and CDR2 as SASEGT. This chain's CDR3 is CASIMGRGLYNEQYF. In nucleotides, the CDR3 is TGTGCCAGCATCATGGGGCGGGGCCTATACAATGAGCAGTACTTC.

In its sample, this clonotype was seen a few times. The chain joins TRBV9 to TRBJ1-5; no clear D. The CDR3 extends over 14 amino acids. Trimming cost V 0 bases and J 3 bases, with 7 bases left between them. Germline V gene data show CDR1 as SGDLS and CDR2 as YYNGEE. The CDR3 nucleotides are TGTGCCAGCAGCGTAGGGAGCCTCAATCAGCCCCAGCATTTT. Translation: CASSVGSLNQPQHF.

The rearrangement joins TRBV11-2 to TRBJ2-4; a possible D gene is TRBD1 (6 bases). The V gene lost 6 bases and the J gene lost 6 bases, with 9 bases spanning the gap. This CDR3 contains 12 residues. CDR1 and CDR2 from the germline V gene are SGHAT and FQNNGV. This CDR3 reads CASREQGNIQYF. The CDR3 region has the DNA TGTGCCAGCAGAGAACAGGGAAACATTCAGTACTTC. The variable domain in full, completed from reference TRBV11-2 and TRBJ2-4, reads EAGVAQSPRYKIIEKRQSVAFWCNPISGHATLYWYQQILGQGPKLLIQFQNNGVVDDSQLPKDRFSAERLKGVDSTLKIQPAKLEDSAVYLCASREQGNIQYFGAGTRLSVL.

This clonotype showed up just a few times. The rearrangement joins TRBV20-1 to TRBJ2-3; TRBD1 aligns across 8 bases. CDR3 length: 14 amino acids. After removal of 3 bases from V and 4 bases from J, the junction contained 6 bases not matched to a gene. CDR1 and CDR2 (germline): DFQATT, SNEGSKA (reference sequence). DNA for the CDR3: TGCAGTGCTAGTAACTACAGGGGGTCAGATACGCAGTATTTT. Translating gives CSASNYRGSDTQYF.

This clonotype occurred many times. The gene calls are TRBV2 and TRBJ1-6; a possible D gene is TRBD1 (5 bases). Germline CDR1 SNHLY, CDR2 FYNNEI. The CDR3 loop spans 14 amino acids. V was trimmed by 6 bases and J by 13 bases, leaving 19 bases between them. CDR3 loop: CASRGDGLGGPLHF. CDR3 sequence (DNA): TGTGCCAGCAGGGGGGACGGACTCGGGGGGCCCCTCCACTTT.

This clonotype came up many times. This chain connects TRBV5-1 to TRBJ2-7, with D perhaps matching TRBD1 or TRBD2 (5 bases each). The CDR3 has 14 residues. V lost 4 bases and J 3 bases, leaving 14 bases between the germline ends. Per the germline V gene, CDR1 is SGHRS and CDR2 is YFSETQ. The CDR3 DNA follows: TGCGCCAGCAGCCCGACGGGGCAGAACTACGAGCAGTACTTC. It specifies CASSPTGQNYEQYF.

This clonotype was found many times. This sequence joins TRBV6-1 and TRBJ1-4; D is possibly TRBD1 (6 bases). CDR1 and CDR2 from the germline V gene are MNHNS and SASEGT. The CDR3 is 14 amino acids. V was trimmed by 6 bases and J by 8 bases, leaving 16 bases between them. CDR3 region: CASSPGRGVEKLFF. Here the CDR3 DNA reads TGTGCCAGCAGCCCGGGCAGGGGCGTAGAAAAACTGTTTTTT.

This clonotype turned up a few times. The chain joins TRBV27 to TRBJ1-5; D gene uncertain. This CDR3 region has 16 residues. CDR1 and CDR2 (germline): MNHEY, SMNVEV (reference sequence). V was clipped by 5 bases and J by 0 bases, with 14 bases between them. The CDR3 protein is CASSSGTTLSNQPQHF. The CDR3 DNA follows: TGTGCCAGCAGTAGTGGAACTACCCTTAGCAATCAGCCCCAGCATTTT.

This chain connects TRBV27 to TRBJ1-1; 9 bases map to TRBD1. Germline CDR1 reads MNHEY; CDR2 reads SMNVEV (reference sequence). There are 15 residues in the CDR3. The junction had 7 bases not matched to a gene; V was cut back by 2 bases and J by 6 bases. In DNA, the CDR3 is TGTGCCAGCAGTTTAAACACAGGGGGCGTCGCTGAAGCTTTCTTT. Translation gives CASSLNTGGVAEAFF.

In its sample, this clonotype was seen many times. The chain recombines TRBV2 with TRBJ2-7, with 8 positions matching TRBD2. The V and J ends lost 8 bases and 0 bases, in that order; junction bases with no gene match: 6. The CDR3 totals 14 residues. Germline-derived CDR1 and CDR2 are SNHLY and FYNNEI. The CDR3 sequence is CASRRRGDSYEQYF. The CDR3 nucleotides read TGTGCCAGCCGTAGGCGGGGGGACTCCTACGAGCAGTACTTC.